These 2 T cell receptor beta chains originate from one sample sequenced in a study of blood T cell repertoires in COVID-19. The repertoire was sequenced with immunoSEQ multiplex PCR; TCRdb's copy has only in-frame clones and lacks some. The data contain over 200,000 clones, about four fifths of them singletons. Sequencing was done on a sample of peripheral blood. These receptors came from a man aged 35 to 55 with active or convalescent COVID-19.

This clone was detected once. The rearrangement links TRBV29-1 to TRBJ2-3; D is undetermined. Trimming stripped 6 bases from V and 0 bases from J, with 7 bases between. The CDR3 is made up of 12 amino acids. Germline assignment: CDR1 SQVTM and CDR2 ANQGSEA. The CDR3 is CSVDISTDTQYF. CDR3 bases: TGCAGCGTAGACATTAGCACAGATACGCAGTATTTT.

This clone was counted between two and nine times. V and J are TRBV7-2 and TRBJ1-5; D perhaps matches TRBD1 (6 bases). This CDR3 has 15 amino acids. Per the germline V gene, CDR1 is SGHTA and CDR2 is FQGNSA. V shed 2 bases and J shed 1 base, with 9 bases lying between them. The CDR3 reads CASSLPGVSNQPQHF. The CDR3, as DNA: TGTGCCAGCAGCTTACCAGGGGTGAGCAATCAGCCCCAGCATTTT.